This T cell receptor (beta chain) originates from a study of blood T cell repertoires in COVID-19 (TCRdb year 2020). Regarding the complete study: The collaborator samples originated in the United States, Italy and Spain and spanned the acute and convalescent phases of COVID-19. The material from the prospective study consisted of cDNA or gDNA derived from T cells, B-cell-depleted T cells, or PBMCs. Deeply sampled blood TCRbeta repertoires from subjects exposed to, actively infected with, or recovered from COVID-19 were included in the dataset. The repertoires were released in a freely available public database intended as a resource for research on the immune response to SARS-CoV-2. Samples came from the ongoing ImmuneRACE study (first 160 participants) plus 1,254 subjects from 6 global collaborators. The sample metadata nearly always contained a de-identified subject ID, COVID-19 status, age in years and sex. HLA class I and class II types, where available, came from metadata supplied by the sample provider rather than from assay-based typing. General study outcomes and caveats: How much clinical and demographic metadata was included differed by source and by participant, and the metadata was provided uncurated.

TCRbeta CDR3 regions were amplified from genomic DNA by means of the immunoSEQ Assay, a bias-controlled multiplex PCR. Under the source paper's analysis protocol: The number of nucleated cells in each sample was estimated from the amplification of reference gene primers within the assay. Sequence reads were collapsed and filtered to measure the absolute abundance of every unique TCRbeta CDR3 rearrangement. For each sample, productive Simpson clonality was calculated as the square root of Simpson's diversity index across productive rearrangements. TCRdb stores this immuneACCESS table with in-frame sequences only. Part of the clones is absent; in the studies checked, under half of the shortfall reflects unresolved V genes, and no reason is known for the rest. The DNA was the basis for D and trimming; V, J and clone size are from that table. The sample contains approximately 240,000 clones, 80% to 95% of them found a single time. The top ten clones comprise around 0.83% of the sample.

Reading the germline V gene gives CDR1 SGHDT and CDR2 YYEEEE. The CDR3 starts with the cysteine, ends with the phenylalanine, and has 12 residues. Here the CDR3 DNA is all that survives: 36 bases in frame from base 1. V is pared back by 6 bases and J by 1 base, with 7 bases lying between the germline termini. Details on this clone: Its recognized antigen is unknown. The input lacks base qualities; no much larger clone sits a single base away.

One collaborating source in Seattle enrolled patients during active infection and followed them longitudinally through the course of disease. The collaborating institutions used their own protocols to collect whole blood in K2EDTA tubes. Collaborator samples were shipped for TCRbeta analysis as frozen whole blood, isolated PBMCs, or DNA extracted from either sample type. This receptor was obtained from a man aged 30-40 years with COVID-19, enrolled during active disease. The sample comprised peripheral blood. The sequence joins TRBV5-6 to TRBJ1-1; there is no confident call for the D gene. The CDR3 here reads CASTRGNTEAFF. The DNA is TGTGCCAGCACCCGGGGGAACACTGAAGCTTTCTTT. With all but the CDR3 taken from the reference TRBV5-6 and TRBJ1-1 genes, the full variable domain is: DAGVTQSPTHLIKTRGQQVTLRCSPKSGHDTVSWYQQALGQGPQFIFQYYEEEERQRGNFPDRFSGHQFPNYSSELNVNALLLGDSALYLCASTRGNTEAFFGQGTRLTVV.